This entry lists 17 T cell receptor beta chains sequenced from one sample in a study of T cell responses to AZD1222 COVID-19 vaccine. Data came from immunoSEQ multiplex PCR; TCRdb stores just in-frame clones and leaves some out. Altogether roughly 110,000 clones are present, more than 70% being singletons, with the ten largest covering around 6%. The specimen was peripheral blood, collected 28 days after the second AZD1222 dose. Every receptor here comes from an adult who received the AZD1222 COVID-19 vaccine.

The chain couples TRBV2 to TRBJ2-7; D remains unclear. V lost 7 bases and J 4 bases, leaving 8 bases between the germline ends. Germline CDR1 is SNHLY and CDR2 is FYNNEI. CDR3 length: 11 amino acids. The CDR3 sequence: CASTPNYEQYF. For the CDR3, the DNA is TGTGCCAGCACCCCGAATTACGAGCAGTACTTC. The full variable domain, with the rest looked up from reference TRBV2 and TRBJ2-7, is EPEVTQTPSHQVTQMGQEVILRCVPISNHLYFYWYRQILGQKVEFLVSFYNNEISEKSEIFDDQFSVERPDGSNFTLKIRSTKLEDSAMYFCASTPNYEQYFGPGTRLTVT.

The rearrangement joins TRBV19 to TRBJ2-1; D uncertain. Germline V gene lookup returns CDR1 LNHDA and CDR2 SQIVND (reference sequence). This CDR3 has 12 residues. Trimming took 3 bases from V and 13 from J, leaving 13 bases between them. DNA for the CDR3: TGTGCCAGTAGTATTACCCCCTGGGCCCAGTTCTTC. Amino acids: CASSITPWAQFF.

The chain is built from TRBV7-2 and TRBJ1-4; 9 bases align to TRBD1. Germline V gene data show CDR1 as SGHTA and CDR2 as FQGNSA. The CDR3 has 15 residues. With 6 bases clipped from V and 7 bases from J, the junction kept 9 bases outside the gene matches. This chain's CDR3 is CASSYNRGRGEKLFF. CDR3 nucleotides: TGTGCCAGCAGTTATAACAGGGGGCGCGGTGAAAAACTGTTTTTT.

The V call is TRBV11-3, the J call TRBJ1-4, with unresolved D. V lost 3 bases and J 0 bases, leaving 2 bases between the germline ends. Germline V gene data show CDR1 as SGHNT and CDR2 as YENEEA. The CDR3 has 13 residues. CDR3 DNA sequence: TGTGCCAGCAGCTTTGCAACTAATGAAAAACTGTTTTTT. It codes for CASSFATNEKLFF.

This chain links TRBV18 with TRBJ2-5; the D is unclear. This CDR3 region has 14 residues. Trimming removed 0 bases at V and 5 bases at J, with 10 bases between. The germline CDR1 and CDR2 sequences are KGHSH and LQKENI. Here the CDR3 reads CASSPPGIRETQYF. DNA of the CDR3: TGTGCCAGCTCACCACCGGGGATAAGGGAGACCCAGTACTTC.

The chain combines TRBV6-2 or TRBV6-3 with TRBJ1-1; possibly TRBD1 for D (6 bases). Trimming shortened V by 2 bases and J by 5 bases, and 12 bases separated the two germline ends. There are 14 residues in the CDR3. Germline V gene lookup returns CDR1 MNHEY and CDR2 SVGEGT. The CDR3 sequence: CASSYGGSATEAFF. CDR3 DNA: TGTGCCAGCAGTTACGGGGGCTCGGCTACTGAAGCTTTCTTT.

This chain links TRBV6-2 or TRBV6-3 with TRBJ2-7; D is uncertain. The CDR3 consists of 15 residues. CDR1 is MNHEY and CDR2 is SVGEGT in the germline V gene. V was pared by 2 bases and J by 2 bases, with 13 bases between. The CDR3 loop reads CASSYIRQATYEQYF. The CDR3 DNA sequence: TGTGCCAGCAGTTACATCCGGCAGGCGACCTACGAGCAGTACTTC.

The gene calls are TRBV28 and TRBJ2-1; D possibly uses TRBD1 or TRBD2 (6 bases each). CDR1 is MDHEN, CDR2 SYDVKM, per germline. V lost 3 bases, J lost 3 bases, and 21 bases lay in between. The CDR3 loop spans 18 amino acids. The CDR3 loop is CASSLGGLNRPGYNEQFF. The CDR3 DNA reads as TGTGCCAGCAGTTTGGGGGGCCTTAACCGTCCCGGCTACAATGAGCAGTTCTTC.

The chain joins TRBV5-6 to TRBJ1-2; D remains unclear. CDR3 size: 13 residues. V was trimmed by 1 base and J by 8 bases, leaving 12 bases between them. Germline values: CDR1 SGHDT, CDR2 YYEEEE. CDR3 sequence reads: CASSLFQTRGYTF. CDR3 bases: TGTGCCAGCAGCTTGTTCCAAACTCGGGGCTACACCTTC.

V gene TRBV2 combines with J gene TRBJ1-5, with TRBD1 matching 10 bases. V dropped 1 base and J dropped 6; count of bases not matched to a gene: 3. Per the germline V gene, CDR1 is SNHLY and CDR2 is FYNNEI. This CDR3 is 15 amino acids long. CDR3 sequence reads: CASSEGQGASQPQHF. The CDR3 nucleotides are TGTGCCAGCAGTGAAGGACAGGGGGCGAGTCAGCCCCAGCATTTT.

The chain recombines TRBV29-1 with TRBJ1-2, with 10 bases lining up with TRBD1. Trimming cost V 1 base and J 0 bases; bases outside gene matches: 5. The CDR3 is made up of 16 amino acids. CDR1 is SQVTM, CDR2 ANQGSEA, per germline. The CDR3 sequence: CSVEGETGGPNYGYTF. Here the CDR3 DNA reads TGCAGCGTTGAAGGGGAGACAGGGGGCCCTAACTATGGCTACACCTTC.

This clone appeared a single time. V gene TRBV5-1 combines with J gene TRBJ2-7; D call uncertain. This CDR3 region has 15 residues. Per germline, CDR1 SGHRS and CDR2 YFSETQ. V was pared by 0 bases and J by 5 bases, with 15 bases between. The CDR3 spells CASSLARPRSDEQYF. CDR3 sequence (DNA): TGCGCCAGCAGCTTGGCCCGGCCCCGGTCCGACGAGCAGTACTTC.

J is TRBJ1-3 and V is TRBV6-5, with D possibly matching TRBD1 (6 bases). V lost 6 bases to trimming and J lost 4 bases, with 16 bases between them. CDR1 and CDR2 from the germline V gene are MNHEY and SVGAGI. This CDR3 region has 15 residues. CDR3 DNA: TGTGCCAGCAGCCCACAGGGTATACTCGGAAACACCATATATTTT. Its translation is CASSPQGILGNTIYF.

This clone was seen just once. The chain's CDR3 is CASSEGWERREKLFF. CDR3 DNA: TGCGCCAGCAGCGAGGGGTGGGAGCGGCGGGAAAAACTGTTTTTT. The J gene is TRBJ1-4, the V gene TRBV5-1, with a tentative D call TRBD1 (5 bases). The V gene lost 4 bases and the J gene lost 8 bases, with 18 bases spanning the gap. Germline lookup yields CDR1 SGHRS and CDR2 YFSETQ. This CDR3 region has 15 residues.

The gene calls are TRBV28 and TRBJ1-5; D ambiguous. Trimming left V 4 bases short and J 2 bases short, with 12 bases between. This CDR3 contains 15 residues. Germline assignment: CDR1 MDHEN and CDR2 SYDVKM. DNA for the CDR3: TGTGCCAGCAGTTCTCCCCTCTCCGGCAATCAGCCCCAGCATTTT. It is translated as CASSSPLSGNQPQHF.

The table lists this clone with a count of one. The chain combines TRBV7-2 with TRBJ2-5; D is unresolved. CDR3 length: 14 residues. From germline, CDR1 is SGHTA and CDR2 FQGNSA. The V and J ends lost 2 bases and 2 bases respectively, with 9 bases between them. CDR3 sequence reads: CASSLQISQETQYF. The CDR3 coding sequence is TGTGCCAGCAGCTTACAAATCTCTCAAGAGACCCAGTACTTC.

This clone was picked up a small number of times. The rearrangement uses TRBV28 and TRBJ1-4; tentatively, D is TRBD1 (6 bases). CDR3 size: 14 residues. Trimming removed 1 base from V and 5 bases from J, with 8 bases in between. From germline, CDR1 is MDHEN and CDR2 SYDVKM. CDR3 residues: CASSLLQGNEKLFF. The CDR3 nucleotides read TGTGCCAGCAGTTTATTACAGGGCAATGAAAAACTGTTTTTT.